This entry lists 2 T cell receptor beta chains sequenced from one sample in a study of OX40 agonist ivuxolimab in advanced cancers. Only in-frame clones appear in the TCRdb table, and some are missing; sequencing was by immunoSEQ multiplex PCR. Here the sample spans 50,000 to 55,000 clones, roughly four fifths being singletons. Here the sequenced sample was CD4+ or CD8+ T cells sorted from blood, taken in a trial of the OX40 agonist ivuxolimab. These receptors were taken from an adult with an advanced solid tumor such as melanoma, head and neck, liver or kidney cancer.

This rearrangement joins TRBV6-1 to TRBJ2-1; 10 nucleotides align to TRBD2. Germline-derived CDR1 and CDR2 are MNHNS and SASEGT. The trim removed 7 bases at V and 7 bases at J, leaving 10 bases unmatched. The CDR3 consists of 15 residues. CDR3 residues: CASTVRLAGVNEQFF. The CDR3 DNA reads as TGTGCCAGCACCGTCAGGCTAGCGGGGGTTAATGAGCAGTTCTTC.

The CDR3 DNA is TGTGCCAGCAGCCCCTGGCGGGGGAGTCAAGAGACCCAGTACTTC. Translated, it gives CASSPWRGSQETQYF. J is TRBJ2-5 and V is TRBV11-1, with 7 nucleotides matching TRBD2. Trimming cost V 5 bases and J 2 bases; bases outside gene matches: 8. CDR1 is SGHAT and CDR2 is FQDESV in the germline V gene (reference sequence). CDR3 length equals 15 residues.